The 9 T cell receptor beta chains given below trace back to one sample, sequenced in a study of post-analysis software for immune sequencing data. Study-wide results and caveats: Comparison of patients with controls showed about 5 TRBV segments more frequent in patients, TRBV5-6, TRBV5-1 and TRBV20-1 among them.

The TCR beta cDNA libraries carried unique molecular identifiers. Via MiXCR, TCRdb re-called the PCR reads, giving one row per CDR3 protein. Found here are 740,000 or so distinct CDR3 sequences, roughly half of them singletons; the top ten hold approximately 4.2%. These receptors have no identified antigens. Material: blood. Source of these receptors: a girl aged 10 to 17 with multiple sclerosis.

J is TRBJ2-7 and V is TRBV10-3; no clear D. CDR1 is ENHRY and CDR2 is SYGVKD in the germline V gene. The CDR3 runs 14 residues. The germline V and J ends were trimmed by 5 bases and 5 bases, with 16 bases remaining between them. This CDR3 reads CAISSGFRFNEQYF. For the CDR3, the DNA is TGTGCCATCAGTTCCGGGTTTCGGTTCAACGAGCAGTACTTC.

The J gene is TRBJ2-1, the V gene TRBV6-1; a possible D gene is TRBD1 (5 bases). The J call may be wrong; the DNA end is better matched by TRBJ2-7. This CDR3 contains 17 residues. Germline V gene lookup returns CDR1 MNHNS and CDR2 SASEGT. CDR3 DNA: TGTGCCAGCAGGCCTGGGGCAACCAGTATCTCCTACAATGAGCAGTACTTC. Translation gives CASRPGATSISYNEQYF.

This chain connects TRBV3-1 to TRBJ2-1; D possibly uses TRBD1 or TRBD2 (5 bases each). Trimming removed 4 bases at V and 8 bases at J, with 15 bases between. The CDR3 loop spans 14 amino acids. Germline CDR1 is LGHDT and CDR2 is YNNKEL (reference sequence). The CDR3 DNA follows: TGTGCCAGCAGCCCCCGGGGCGCATCTGATGAGCAGTTCTTC. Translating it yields CASSPRGASDEQFF.

Written as DNA, the CDR3 is TGTGCCAGCAGGTCAGAAACAGGGGAAGGAGCGGGCTCCGAGCAGTACTTC. Translating it yields CASRSETGEGAGSEQYF. This chain uses TRBV6-1 with TRBJ2-7, with a tentative D call TRBD1 (7 bases). The CDR3 is made up of 17 amino acids. V dropped 6 bases and J dropped 6 bases, with 27 bases sitting between them. The germline CDR1 and CDR2 sequences are MNHNS and SASEGT.

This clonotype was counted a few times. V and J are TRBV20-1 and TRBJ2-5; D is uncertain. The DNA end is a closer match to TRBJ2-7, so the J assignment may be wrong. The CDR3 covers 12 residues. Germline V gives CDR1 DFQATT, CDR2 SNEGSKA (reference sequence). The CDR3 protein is CSARVTVYEQYF. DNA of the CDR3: TGCAGTGCTAGGGTAACAGTGTACGAGCAGTACTTC.

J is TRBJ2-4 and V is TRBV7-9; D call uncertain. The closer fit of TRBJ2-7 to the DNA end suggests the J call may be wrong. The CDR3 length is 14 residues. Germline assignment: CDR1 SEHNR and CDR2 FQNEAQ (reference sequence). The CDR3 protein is CASSLKVPAYEQYF. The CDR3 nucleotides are TGTGCCAGCAGCTTGAAGGTGCCAGCCTACGAGCAGTACTTC.

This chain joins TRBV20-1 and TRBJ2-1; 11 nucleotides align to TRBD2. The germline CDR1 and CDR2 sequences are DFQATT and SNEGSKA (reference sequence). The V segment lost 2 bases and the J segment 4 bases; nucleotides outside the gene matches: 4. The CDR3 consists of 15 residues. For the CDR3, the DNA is TGCAGTGCTAGACCTATAGCGGGGGGGTACAATGAGCAGTTCTTC. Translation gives CSARPIAGGYNEQFF.

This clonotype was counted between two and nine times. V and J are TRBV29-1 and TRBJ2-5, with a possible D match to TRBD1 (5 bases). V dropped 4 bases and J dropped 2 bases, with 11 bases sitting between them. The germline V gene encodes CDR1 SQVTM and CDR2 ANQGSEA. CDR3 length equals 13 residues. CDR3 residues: CSVGREAQETQYF. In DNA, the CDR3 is TGCAGCGTTGGCAGGGAAGCACAAGAGACCCAGTACTTC.

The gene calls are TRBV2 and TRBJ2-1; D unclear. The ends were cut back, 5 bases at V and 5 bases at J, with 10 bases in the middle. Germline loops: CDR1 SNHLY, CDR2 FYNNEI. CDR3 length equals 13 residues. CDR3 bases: TGTGCCAGCAGTTACCGTCCCGACAATGAGCAGTTCTTC. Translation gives CASSYRPDNEQFF.